This T cell receptor (beta chain) was profiled in a study of cytomegalovirus exposure and HLA in healthy donors. For this clone: The target antigen is unknown. Distinct nucleotide sequences in the sample also encode this CDR3.

PCR was performed using 60 Vbeta and 13 Jbeta primers. TCRdb's table, derived via immunoSEQ multiplex PCR, lists solely in-frame clones and lacks some. The sample lists some 110,000 clones; roughly three quarters were seen once. Germline V gives CDR1 SGHRS, CDR2 YFSETQ. Trimming stripped 3 bases from V and 4 bases from J, with 19 bases between. The CDR3 has 16 amino acids. Study-level results: Analysis was carried out at a later point, and it linked a missense DCLRE1C variant to TCR beta V- and J-gene trimming.

The sample consisted of PBMCs. This sequence joins TRBV5-1 and TRBJ1-1; tentatively, D is TRBD1 (5 bases). This sequence was found in a male donor in good health and CMV-seronegative. As DNA, the CDR3 is TGCGCCAGCAGCTCGGCCAGTGCGCAGGGCGGCACTGAAGCTTTCTTT. This translates into CASSSASAQGGTEAFF.